These T cell receptor beta chains were read from a single sample in a study of blood T cell repertoires in COVID-19. The repertoire was sequenced with immunoSEQ multiplex PCR; TCRdb's copy has only in-frame clones and lacks some. The sample has 250,000 to 350,000 clones, more than 70% seen once; the top ten hold around 8%. The sample taken for sequencing was peripheral blood. These receptors originate from a woman aged 50 to 60 who had recovered from COVID-19. The CDR3 runs from the conserved cysteine through the conserved F or W. The D gene is left open where the match is weak. Only some rows state a clone size, as once, few, many or a class for expanded clones.

D gene	V gene	clone size	J gene	CDR3 DNA	CDR3 protein
TRBD2	TRBV28	NA	TRBJ2-7	TGTGCCAGCAGTTTGGCGGGAGGGCCCCACGAGCAGTACTTC	CASSLAGGPHEQYF
TRBD1	TRBV6-1	NA	TRBJ1-2	TGTGCCAGCAGTGAGGGGACAGGGCAATATGGCTACACCTTC	CASSEGTGQYGYTF
NA	TRBV12-3/TRBV12-4	NA	TRBJ1-2	TGTGCCAGCAGTTTCAGTTATGGCTACACCTTC	CASSFSYGYTF
NA	TRBV7-8	NA	TRBJ1-6	TGTGCCAGCAGCCCGGCACAGGGAGCAAGGAATTCACCCCTCCACTTT	CASSPAQGARNSPLHF
NA	TRBV18	NA	TRBJ1-5	TGTGCCAGCTCACCTCAGGGCTCGTTCACCAATCAGCCCCAGCATTTT	CASSPQGSFTNQPQHF
TRBD1	TRBV20-1	NA	TRBJ1-1	TGCAGTGCGAGACAGGGGTTTGAAGCTTTCTTT	CSARQGFEAFF
NA	TRBV6-2/TRBV6-3	NA	TRBJ2-5	TGTGCCAGCAGTATGACAGCCAAGGAGACCCAGTACTTC	CASSMTAKETQYF
NA	TRBV24-1	NA	TRBJ1-2	TGTGCCACCAGTGATCCCGTAAAGGGGAACTATGGCTACACCTTC	CATSDPVKGNYGYTF
NA	TRBV28	NA	TRBJ2-4	TGTGCCAGCAGTTTATTGGAAGGGGTTAGCAAAAACATTCAGTACTTC	CASSLLEGVSKNIQYF
NA	TRBV29-1	NA	TRBJ2-1	TGCAGCGTCGAGGAAAGAGACAATGAGCAGTTCTTC	CSVEERDNEQFF
NA	TRBV7-9	NA	TRBJ2-7	TGTGCCAGCTCGAAAGATACTCCAGGGGCCTACGAGCAGTACTTC	CASSKDTPGAYEQYF
NA	TRBV28	NA	TRBJ1-4	TGTGCCAGCAGTCGAGGGAGTTCTTATGAAAAACTGTTTTTT	CASSRGSSYEKLFF
NA	TRBV27	NA	TRBJ2-1	TGTGCCAGCAGTTCAGGTGACTCCTACAATGAGCAGTTCTTC	CASSSGDSYNEQFF
NA	TRBV7-2	NA	TRBJ2-7	TGTGCCAGCAGCATAGGGTGGAGTTTGCCCTACGAGCAGTACTTC	CASSIGWSLPYEQYF
NA	TRBV21-1	NA	TRBJ2-2	TGTGCCAGCAGCAAAGTGGGACAGGTGTTGTCCGCGAACACCGGGGAGCTGTTTTTT	CASSKVGQVLSANTGELFF
NA	TRBV11-2	NA	TRBJ1-5	TGTGCCAGCAGCTTAGATTCTTCCGGTCAGCCCCAGCATTTT	CASSLDSSGQPQHF
TRBD1	TRBV10-3	once	TRBJ2-7	TGTGCCATCAGTGATAGGGGGCTACTCTCCTACGAGCAGTACTTC	CAISDRGLLSYEQYF
NA	TRBV5-6	once	TRBJ2-3	TGTGCCAGCAGGCCGGGGGGCACAGATACGCAGTATTTT	CASRPGGTDTQYF
NA	TRBV27	few	TRBJ2-7	TGTGCCAGCAGTTTAGGGCTAGCGAGCGACGAGCAGTACTTC	CASSLGLASDEQYF
TRBD1	TRBV7-8	once	TRBJ2-7	TGTGCCAGCAGCCCACCGGGACAGGGCTTCCACGAGCAGTACTTC	CASSPPGQGFHEQYF
NA	TRBV2	NA	TRBJ1-2	TGTGCCAGCAGTGAAGAGGCAGGGGTAATTGGCTACACCTTC	CASSEEAGVIGYTF
NA	TRBV7-2	NA	TRBJ2-7	TGTGCCAGCAGCTTAGGGGGCTTCGGGCAGGCCAACGAGCAGTACTTC	CASSLGGFGQANEQYF
NA	TRBV10-3	NA	TRBJ2-1	TGTGCCAGCACAGGGCTCTCCTACAATGAGCAGTTCTTC	CASTGLSYNEQFF
NA	TRBV9	NA	TRBJ1-3	TGTGCCAGCAGCCCGCGGGGTGGTTCTGGAAACACCATATATTTT	CASSPRGGSGNTIYF
NA	TRBV7-6	NA	TRBJ2-7	TGTGCCAGCAGCTTAGTTCCTCAGGGGAATTACGAGCAGTACTTC	CASSLVPQGNYEQYF
NA	TRBV3-1/TRBV3-2	NA	TRBJ1-5	TGTGCCACTGGAGCCAGGGGAAGTAGTCGAGGTCAGCCCCAGCATTTT	CATGARGSSRGQPQHF
NA	TRBV19	once	TRBJ1-2	TGTGCCAGTAGGTGGTCGCAGGGCCCATATGGCTACACCTTC	CASRWSQGPYGYTF
TRBD1	TRBV6-5	NA	TRBJ1-2	TGTGCCAGCAGTTTACAGGGGATCGATGGCTACACCTTC	CASSLQGIDGYTF
NA	TRBV2	many	TRBJ2-1	TGTGCCAGCATGGAGGACCTTCTGGGTACGGGCCATGAGCAGTTCTTC	CASMEDLLGTGHEQFF
TRBD2	TRBV6-5	NA	TRBJ2-7	TGTGCCAGCAAGGAGGGGACTAGCCCAACCGAGCAGTACTTC	CASKEGTSPTEQYF
TRBD1	TRBV19	many	TRBJ1-5	TGTGCCAGTACTGGGACAGGGGGTAATCAGCCCCAGCATTTT	CASTGTGGNQPQHF
NA	TRBV7-9	NA	TRBJ1-5	TGTGCCAGCAGCCAGTCAGGGGCGCTGGGTCAGCCCCAGCATTTT	CASSQSGALGQPQHF
NA	TRBV4-3	NA	TRBJ2-3	TGCGCCAGCAGCCAGGCGCCGGGACTCTACTTAACAGATACGCAGTATTTT	CASSQAPGLYLTDTQYF
NA	TRBV19	NA	TRBJ1-1	TGTGCCAGCAATAAGGGGCCCGGGGCTTTCTTT	CASNKGPGAFF
NA	TRBV28	NA	TRBJ2-2	TGTGCCAGCAGTGGTCCGGGATCTACCTTTAGAACCGGGGAGCTGTTTTTT	CASSGPGSTFRTGELFF
NA	TRBV30	NA	TRBJ1-1	TGTGCCTGGAGTGCCGACAGGTACACTGAAGCTTTCTTT	CAWSADRYTEAFF
NA	TRBV5-1	NA	TRBJ2-7	TGCGCCAGCAGCTTGAACGCCGGGGTGAGCTCCTACGAGCAGTACTTC	CASSLNAGVSSYEQYF
NA	TRBV28	NA	TRBJ1-6	TGTGCCAGCAGGGGGCCAAATTCCTATAATTCACCCCTCCACTTT	CASRGPNSYNSPLHF
TRBD1	TRBV7-2	NA	TRBJ1-1	TGTGCCAGCAGCTCCGGACAGGGGAACACTGAAGCTTTCTTT	CASSSGQGNTEAFF
TRBD1	TRBV5-6	few	TRBJ1-6	TGTGCCAGCAGCCGGACAGGGGTTCTCCCCCTCCACTTT	CASSRTGVLPLHF
TRBD1	TRBV6-1	NA	TRBJ2-1	TGTGCCAGCAGTGAAGTACCGACAGGGGATGAGCAGTTCTTC	CASSEVPTGDEQFF
TRBD1	TRBV24-1	once	TRBJ1-5	TGTGCCACCAGTGTCCCCGACAGGGATATTTGCAATCAGCCCCAGCATTTT	CATSVPDRDICNQPQHF
TRBD2	TRBV6-2/TRBV6-3	NA	TRBJ2-1	TGTGCCAGCAGGCCTTTAGCGGGGGGATTTAGCAATGAGCAGTTCTTC	CASRPLAGGFSNEQFF
NA	TRBV10-2	NA	TRBJ1-1	TGCGCCAGCAGTGAAGGGGGGGGCAGCCAAATGAACACTGAAGCTTTCTTT	CASSEGGGSQMNTEAFF
TRBD1	TRBV6-5	NA	TRBJ2-7	TGTGCCAGCAGAGATATCCGGGACAGTCTCAAGCAGTACTTC	CASRDIRDSLKQYF
NA	TRBV28	NA	TRBJ1-2	TGTGCCAGCAGTGTCTACTCGTCCGGACTCTATGGCTACACCTTC	CASSVYSSGLYGYTF
TRBD2	TRBV6-5	NA	TRBJ2-5	TGTGCCGGACAGACTAGCGGGGGTGTGGAGACCCAGTACTTC	CAGQTSGGVETQYF
NA	TRBV11-1	NA	TRBJ2-1	TGTGCCAGCAGCTTAGAATCCCCGGATGAGCAGTTCTTC	CASSLESPDEQFF
NA	TRBV18	NA	TRBJ1-1	TGTGCCAGCTCCCGCGACAGGAACACTGAAGCTTTCTTT	CASSRDRNTEAFF